This TCR beta chain was recorded in a study of T-cell memory formation after mild COVID-19. Looking at the study overall: Across donors, TCR clusters were largely donor specific.

TCRdb reprocessed the 5' RACE reads via MiXCR and lists one record per CDR3 protein. Here the sample spans over 250,000 distinct CDR3 sequences, about 15% being singletons. The germline V gene encodes CDR1 SGHTA and CDR2 FQGTGA. The CDR3 has 16 amino acids. Deletions cut 5 bases from V and 2 bases from J, with 17 bases between. The sequence derives from a man between 18 and 29 years old who had mild COVID-19 (a few samples of this study predate the infection). Cell type and time point are not known. The sequenced sample was PBMCs or a T cell subset sorted from them (not recorded which). The chain uses TRBV7-3 and TRBJ2-3; D is perhaps TRBD1 (7 bases). The CDR3 is CASSPGGQKVTDTQYF. The CDR3 bases are TGTGCCAGCAGCCCCGGGGGACAGAAGGTCACAGATACGCAGTATTTT.